This passage covers 12 T cell receptor beta chains from one sample sequenced in a study of cytomegalovirus exposure and HLA in healthy donors. In the PCR, 60 Vbeta and 13 Jbeta primers were used. The assay was immunoSEQ multiplex PCR, and TCRdb's table has in-frame clones only and misses some. The sample lists 85,000 to 90,000 clones; more than 80% were seen once. The sequenced sample was PBMCs. The receptors here all came from a man in his late teens or twenties in good health and CMV-seronegative.

The rearrangement uses TRBV29-1 and TRBJ2-4; 16 positions match TRBD2. The V gene's germline CDR1 is SQVTM and CDR2 ANQGSEA. The CDR3 consists of 17 residues. V was pared by 5 bases and J by 0 bases, with 4 bases of the junction left unmatched. The chain's CDR3 is CSVSGTSGRVAKNIQYF. As DNA, the CDR3 is TGCAGCGTTAGCGGGACTAGCGGGAGGGTAGCCAAAAACATTCAGTACTTC.

The CDR3 DNA is TGTGCCAGCTCGGACAGGATACACACTGAAGCTTTCTTT. Its protein is CASSDRIHTEAFF. The chain recombines TRBV6-1 with TRBJ1-1, with TRBD1 matching over 7 bases. This CDR3 is built from 13 residues. V lost 8 bases, J lost 3 bases, and 6 bases stayed unmatched. Germline V CDR1 and CDR2: MNHNS, SASEGT.

CDR3 amino acids: CASSHQPGLAGVSYEQYF. The CDR3 bases are TGCGCCAGCAGCCATCAACCGGGACTAGCGGGAGTCTCCTACGAGCAGTACTTC. The chain is built from TRBV4-3 and TRBJ2-7, with 14 bases matching TRBD2. The V and J ends lost 3 bases and 0 bases, in that order; junction bases with no gene match: 7. This CDR3 is built from 18 residues. Germline CDR1 and CDR2: LGHNA and YSLEER.

The V gene is TRBV28, the J gene TRBJ1-4; D is perhaps TRBD1 (6 bases). This CDR3 has 14 residues. Germline V gene data show CDR1 as MDHEN and CDR2 as SYDVKM. V dropped 6 bases and J dropped 7 bases, with 15 bases sitting between them. The CDR3 region has the DNA TGTGCCAGCAGCCTACAGGGCGCGACTGAAAAACTGTTTTTT. Translating gives CASSLQGATEKLFF.

J is TRBJ2-1 and V is TRBV28; possible D gene TRBD1, 6 bases. Germline V gene data show CDR1 as MDHEN and CDR2 as SYDVKM. V was clipped by 6 bases and J by 7 bases, with 16 bases between them. This CDR3 contains 14 residues. The chain's CDR3 is CASSPRTVGNEQFF. CDR3 coding DNA: TGTGCCAGCAGCCCAAGGACAGTTGGAAATGAGCAGTTCTTC.

This clone showed up just once. This chain connects TRBV29-1 to TRBJ2-3; TRBD1 matches at 10 bases. The V and J ends lost 4 bases and 3 bases, in that order; junction bases with no gene match: 7. Germline CDR1 reads SQVTM; CDR2 reads ANQGSEA. This CDR3 comprises 15 residues. The CDR3 region has the DNA TGCAGCGTTGCCCGACAGGGGGCTTGGACAGATACGCAGTATTTT. It translates to CSVARQGAWTDTQYF.

This rearrangement joins TRBV4-3 to TRBJ1-4; D is unclear. Per the germline V gene, CDR1 is LGHNA and CDR2 is YSLEER. V was shortened by 0 bases and J by 4 bases, with 9 bases between the two germline ends. The CDR3 sequence is 15 residues long. CDR3 sequence (DNA): TGCGCCAGCAGCCAAGATCCCGGGGTTAATGAAAAACTGTTTTTT. Amino acid sequence: CASSQDPGVNEKLFF.

The gene calls are TRBV6-6 and TRBJ2-1; perhaps TRBD1 as D (6 bases). The CDR3 extends over 12 amino acids. With 6 bases removed from V and 8 bases from J, the gap between germline ends came to 11 bases. The germline gives CDR1 MNHNY, CDR2 SVGAGI (reference sequence). The CDR3: CASSPRGYEQFF. CDR3 in DNA: TGTGCCAGCAGCCCCAGGGGCTATGAGCAGTTCTTC.

This rearrangement joins TRBV28 to TRBJ1-5; D perhaps matches TRBD1 (5 bases). This CDR3 is built from 13 residues. V was shortened by 10 bases and J by 7 bases, with 17 bases between the two germline ends. The germline V gene encodes CDR1 MDHEN and CDR2 SYDVKM. Written as DNA, the CDR3 is TGTGCCACCGACCCCGGGGGTCCCCAGCCCCAGCATTTT. Translated, it gives CATDPGGPQPQHF.

The chain recombines TRBV6-5 with TRBJ2-1, with no clear D. This CDR3 region has 14 residues. Between the trimmed V and J ends, which lost 2 bases and 10 bases, there was a span of 15 bases. From germline, CDR1 is MNHEY and CDR2 SVGAGI. In DNA form, the CDR3 reads TGTGCCAGCAGTTACCGATACAGTAATGGGGAGCAGTTCTTC. Amino acid sequence: CASSYRYSNGEQFF.

This clone was detected only once. The V call is TRBV9, the J call TRBJ2-7, with D possibly being TRBD2 (6 bases). V was pared by 2 bases and J by 0 bases, with 9 bases between. CDR1 and CDR2 (germline): SGDLS, YYNGEE. This CDR3 is built from 14 residues. CDR3 amino acids: CASSVGGNSYEQYF. The CDR3 DNA reads as TGTGCCAGCAGCGTGGGGGGAAACTCCTACGAGCAGTACTTC.

V usage is TRBV10-1 and J usage is TRBJ1-2, with D possibly matching TRBD1 (5 bases). The CDR3 contains 20 residues. The V gene lost 6 bases and the J gene lost 0 bases, with 29 bases spanning the gap. Germline lookup yields CDR1 WNHNN and CDR2 SYGVQD (reference sequence). CDR3 residues: CASRKRAGGSTPVANYGYTF. The DNA of the CDR3 is TGCGCCAGCAGGAAAAGGGCGGGGGGGTCTACCCCCGTCGCTAACTATGGCTACACCTTC.